The 21 T cell receptor beta chains presented below share a single source sample, sequenced in a study of T cells in narcolepsy. Data came from immunoSEQ multiplex PCR; TCRdb stores just in-frame clones and leaves some out. This sample has 20,000 to 25,000 clones, with 80% to 85% found just once. Sequences were obtained from memory (CD45RA-) CD4+ T cells from blood. These receptors were taken from a human donor in good health.

The chain combines TRBV9 with TRBJ2-5; D is perhaps TRBD1 or TRBD2 (5 bases each). The CDR3 has 15 residues. V lost 1 base and J 3 bases, leaving 13 bases between the germline ends. Germline-derived CDR1 and CDR2 are SGDLS and YYNGEE. Here the CDR3 DNA reads TGTGCCAGCAGCGTACATGGCAGGGAGAAAGAGACCCAGTACTTC. Encoded protein: CASSVHGREKETQYF.

As to this clone: At one of its ends the junction is not consistent with the germline gene, which may arise from a read error. This sequence joins TRBV19 and TRBJ2-2, with 7 bases that match TRBD1. Germline CDR1 and CDR2: LNHDA and SQIVND (reference sequence). The CDR3 is made up of 14 amino acids. The CDR3 DNA is TGTGCCAGCCTTAAGGGACAGAACGCCGGGGAGCTGTTTTTT. Its protein is CASLKGQNAGELFF.

This clone was detected only once. The rearrangement joins TRBV7-2 to TRBJ2-7; 7 bases map to TRBD1. Trimming cost V 3 bases and J 1 base; bases outside gene matches: 6. Per the germline V gene, CDR1 is SGHTA and CDR2 is FQGNSA. The CDR3 covers 15 residues. CDR3 bases: TGTGCCAGCAGCTTCCCAGGGGGTTGGTCCTACGAGCAGTACTTC. It specifies CASSFPGGWSYEQYF.

The rearrangement uses TRBV7-3 and TRBJ2-2; no clear D. The CDR3 has 16 amino acids. Germline V CDR1 and CDR2: SGHTA, FQGTGA. V lost 2 bases, J lost 1 base, and 11 bases lay in between. CDR3 in DNA: TGTGCCAGCAGCTTATTTTCGCAGGAGAACACCGGGGAGCTGTTTTTT. It translates to CASSLFSQENTGELFF.

The J gene is TRBJ1-2, the V gene TRBV2; D is unresolved. Germline CDR1 reads SNHLY; CDR2 reads FYNNEI. The CDR3 spans 13 residues. V was cut by 0 bases and J by 4 bases, with 6 bases left in between. This chain's CDR3 is CASSEANGYGYTF. As DNA, the CDR3 is TGTGCCAGCAGTGAAGCAAACGGCTATGGCTACACCTTC.

The V and J genes are TRBV29-1 and TRBJ2-2; a weak D match, TRBD1 (6 bases). The ends were cut back, 6 bases at V and 6 bases at J, with 8 bases in the middle. The length of the CDR3 is 11 residues. Germline loops: CDR1 SQVTM, CDR2 ANQGSEA. CDR3 in amino acids: CSVQGSGELFF. CDR3 in DNA: TGCAGCGTCCAGGGGTCCGGGGAGCTGTTTTTT.

The chain combines TRBV7-9 with TRBJ2-5; D gene unclear. V was pared by 1 base and J by 8 bases, with 11 bases between. The CDR3 has 13 residues. CDR1 and CDR2 (germline): SEHNR, FQNEAQ (reference sequence). This CDR3 is CASSLGTLSTQYF. DNA for the CDR3: TGTGCCAGCAGCTTAGGGACGCTTTCTACCCAGTACTTC.

This clone was counted a single time. The J gene is TRBJ2-3, the V gene TRBV7-9; D may correspond to TRBD1 or TRBD2 (5 bases each). Trimming shortened V by 9 bases and J by 2 bases, and 18 bases separated the two germline ends. The V gene's germline CDR1 is SEHNR and CDR2 FQNEAQ (reference sequence). The CDR3 extends over 15 amino acids. CDR3: CASGRGGRTTDTQYF. CDR3 coding DNA: TGTGCCAGTGGGCGTGGGGGACGGACCACAGATACGCAGTATTTT.

This clone was seen a handful of times. This chain uses TRBV7-8 with TRBJ2-7, with a weak D call TRBD1 (6 bases). CDR3 length: 12 residues. Germline CDR1 SGHVS, CDR2 FQNEAQ. Trimming stripped 5 bases from V and 6 bases from J, with 11 bases between. In nucleotides, the CDR3 is TGTGCCAGCAGCCAGGGGACCCTCGAGCAGTACTTC. This sequence encodes CASSQGTLEQYF.

The CDR3 sequence is CAIKPGTSVGEQYF. DNA of the CDR3: TGTGCCATCAAGCCCGGGACATCTGTTGGGGAGCAGTACTTC. This chain uses TRBV10-3 with TRBJ2-7; a possible D gene is TRBD1 (6 bases). V lost 7 bases to trimming and J lost 7 bases, with 20 bases between them. The CDR3 spans 14 residues. The germline V gene has CDR1 ENHRY and CDR2 SYGVKD.

The J gene is TRBJ2-5, the V gene TRBV18, with D uncertain. V lost 2 bases and J 4 bases, leaving 2 bases between the germline ends. Germline-derived CDR1 and CDR2 are KGHSH and LQKENI. This CDR3 comprises 11 residues. The CDR3, as DNA: TGTGCCAGCTCACCAATAGAGACCCAGTACTTC. As protein: CASSPIETQYF.

The chain joins TRBV5-1 to TRBJ1-6, with D possibly matching TRBD1 (6 bases). V dropped 2 bases and J dropped 3 bases, with 12 bases sitting between them. Germline-derived CDR1 and CDR2 are SGHRS and YFSETQ. This CDR3 has 16 amino acids. The CDR3 region is CASSFDGQNYNSPLHF. In nucleotides, the CDR3 is TGCGCCAGCAGCTTTGATGGACAGAACTATAATTCACCCCTCCACTTT.

This chain links TRBV7-2 with TRBJ2-4; D is possibly TRBD1 (6 bases). CDR1 is SGHTA and CDR2 is FQGNSA in the germline V gene. Deletions cut 5 bases from V and 8 bases from J, with 13 bases between. CDR3 length: 13 residues. This chain's CDR3 is CASSRQAQDIQYF. The CDR3, as DNA: TGTGCCAGCAGCCGACAGGCTCAAGACATTCAGTACTTC.

For this clone: The sample holds other DNA sequences that translate to the same CDR3. J is TRBJ2-2 and V is TRBV7-2; D possibly uses TRBD1 or TRBD2 (5 bases each). V lost 8 bases, J lost 3 bases, and 16 bases lay in between. This CDR3 has 15 residues. The germline CDR1 and CDR2 sequences are SGHTA and FQGNSA. The CDR3 region is CASEPTRGDTGELFF. CDR3 sequence (DNA): TGTGCCAGCGAACCAACGAGAGGGGACACCGGGGAGCTGTTTTTT.

The chain combines TRBV19 with TRBJ2-5; TRBD2 matches at 8 bases. The end of the DNA aligns better with TRBJ2-7, so the J call may be wrong. The CDR3 runs 15 residues. Germline V CDR1 and CDR2: LNHDA, SQIVND (reference sequence). CDR3 amino acids: CASSMRSGGTYEQYF. The CDR3 coding sequence is TGTGCCAGTAGTATGAGAAGCGGGGGAACCTACGAGCAGTACTTC.

The sample holds one count of this clone. The CDR3: CASSLLGLAGGLSSYNEQFF. Here the CDR3 DNA reads TGTGCCAGCAGCTTATTGGGATTAGCGGGGGGTCTAAGCTCCTACAATGAGCAGTTCTTC. The chain couples TRBV5-8 to TRBJ2-1, with 10 bases identical to TRBD2. V lost 2 bases, J lost 0 bases, and 14 bases stayed unmatched. CDR1 and CDR2 from the germline V gene are SGHTS and YDEGEE. This CDR3 contains 20 residues.

V and J are TRBV5-6 and TRBJ1-3; 7 bases are shared with TRBD1. Germline values: CDR1 SGHDT, CDR2 YYEEEE. CDR3 length: 18 residues. The V segment lost 3 bases and the J segment 0 bases; nucleotides outside the gene matches: 12. The CDR3 region has the DNA TGTGCCAGCAGCTCCCTGTCCGGGACAGTCGGCTCTGGAAACACCATATATTTT. Its protein product is CASSSLSGTVGSGNTIYF.

In its sample, this clone was seen a few times. The rearrangement joins TRBV18 to TRBJ1-3; no clear D. Germline lookup yields CDR1 KGHSH and CDR2 LQKENI. The CDR3 length is 14 residues. The germline V and J ends were trimmed by 2 bases and 0 bases, with 5 bases remaining between them. This CDR3 reads CASSPGISGNTIYF. Here the CDR3 DNA reads TGTGCCAGCTCACCAGGGATCTCTGGAAACACCATATATTTT.

The chain carries TRBV7-8 and TRBJ1-1, with D possibly TRBD1 on 6 matching bases. Germline V gene lookup returns CDR1 SGHVS and CDR2 FQNEAQ. The V and J ends lost 1 base and 4 bases respectively, with 10 bases between them. The CDR3 sequence is 14 residues long. Here the CDR3 reads CASSLGGLGTEAFF. CDR3 nucleotides: TGTGCCAGCAGCTTAGGGGGGCTAGGCACTGAAGCTTTCTTT.

V usage is TRBV5-1 and J usage is TRBJ2-5, with 8 nucleotides matching TRBD1. TRBJ2-7 matches the DNA end more closely, so the J call is doubtful. Germline V lookup: CDR1 SGHRS, CDR2 YFSETQ. The CDR3 consists of 14 residues. Written as DNA, the CDR3 is TGCGCCAGCAGCATTACAGGGGGGACCTACGAGCAGTACTTC. It codes for CASSITGGTYEQYF.

The CDR3 nucleotides read TGTGCCAGCAGCTTTGTAACAGGAGACACAGATACGCAGTATTTT. Its protein is CASSFVTGDTDTQYF. The rearrangement joins TRBV7-2 to TRBJ2-3, with a weak D call TRBD1 (5 bases). This CDR3 is built from 15 residues. V dropped 3 bases and J dropped 2 bases, with 12 bases sitting between them. Germline CDR1 and CDR2: SGHTA and FQGNSA.